This T cell receptor beta chain was found in a study of blood T cell repertoires in COVID-19. Study-wide context: Acute and convalescent COVID-19 samples came from the United States, Italy and Spain. The cDNA or gDNA used as material had been derived from T cells, B-cell-depleted T cells, or PBMCs.

Germline V gene data show CDR1 as MNHEY and CDR2 as SMNVEV (reference sequence). V lost 2 bases, J lost 6 bases, and 11 bases lay in between. This CDR3 has 14 amino acids. Original handling: Amplification from reference gene primers served as the basis for estimated nucleated cell counts. Clones were sequenced by immunoSEQ multiplex PCR, and TCRdb holds only the in-frame ones, with some missing. V and J calls and clone size are copied from that table; D and trimming were computed from the DNA. Counted here are about 70,000 clones, approximately 83% occurring once; the ten biggest clones make up roughly an eighth.

The specimen sequenced was peripheral blood. The clonotype comes from a human donor in a cohort sampled during active COVID-19. This rearrangement joins TRBV27 to TRBJ2-1; D is possibly TRBD1 (7 bases). In DNA form, the CDR3 reads TGTGCCAGCAGTTTAAGGAGGGGGCTCAATGAGCAGTTCTTC. Translation: CASSLRRGLNEQFF.